This TCR beta chain was sequenced in a study of shared clonotypes between healthy human individuals. Findings of the study overall: Since donors were few, the genetic and exposure-history diversity represented was limited. Across a handful of donors, naive CD4 shared around 5%, naive CD8 approximately 3.5%, memory CD4 over 2%, memory CD8 0.4% to 0.5%.

The CDR3 is 15 residues long. The junction had 4 bases not matched to a gene; V was cut back by 1 base and J by 4 bases. CDR1 and CDR2 from the germline V gene are LGHNA and YSLEER. Authors' processing steps: Junction-only immunoSEQ sequences carried no quality scores, so filtering differed. Clones were sequenced by immunoSEQ multiplex PCR, and TCRdb holds only the in-frame ones, with some missing. Clone size and V and J calls were adopted from that table, with D and trimming inferred from the DNA. The sample consists of nearly 2 million clones, about 95% of them appearing once. Only CD45RO-negative cells positively selected for CCR7 counted as naive CD8 cells, so terminally differentiated effector memory CD45RA+ cells were excluded. About this clone: The target antigen is unknown.

The sequencing input was naive CD8+ T cells sorted from blood. The genes are TRBV4-3 and TRBJ1-5; 7 nucleotides align to TRBD1. The TCR originated in a man aged 18 to 29 in good health. DNA of the CDR3: TGCGCCAGCAGCCAAGGGACAGGAACTAATCAGCCCCAGCATTTT. This translates into CASSQGTGTNQPQHF.